Following are 9 T cell receptor beta chains from one sample sequenced in a study of T cells in Graves' hyperthyroidism and ophthalmopathy. Researchers took RNA transcripts and amplified the TCR beta CDR3 regions from them. The HTBI primer set drove a first-round RT-PCR of the TCR CDR3. TCRdb reprocessed the multiplex PCR reads with MiXCR, giving one entry per CDR3 protein. The repertoire holds 700,000 to 850,000 distinct CDR3 sequences, about 35% seen once, with roughly 31% in the top ten. The sample comprised blood. These receptor sequences come from a middle-aged woman with Graves' hyperthyroidism.

This clonotype occurred a few times. The chain uses TRBV7-2 and TRBJ1-4; TRBD1 is a possible D gene (5 bases). The length of the CDR3 is 14 residues. V was shortened by 5 bases and J by 3 bases, with 10 bases between the two germline ends. Germline lookup yields CDR1 SGHTA and CDR2 FQGNSA. The CDR3 protein is CASSPGTSNEKLFF. Here the CDR3 DNA reads TGTGCCAGCAGCCCCGGGACTTCTAATGAAAAACTGTTTTTT.

This clonotype occurred many times. The rearrangement joins TRBV19 to TRBJ1-1, with 8 bases aligning to TRBD1. V gave up 8 bases and J gave up 1 base; unmatched junction bases: 9. The CDR3 is 15 amino acids. Germline V gene data show CDR1 as LNHDA and CDR2 as SQIVND (reference sequence). The CDR3 spells CASLPPGTGNTEAFF. CDR3 coding DNA: TGTGCCAGTCTCCCCCCCGGGACAGGGAACACTGAAGCTTTCTTT. Full variable domain (missing parts from reference TRBV19 and TRBJ1-1): DGGITQSPKYLFRKEGQNVTLSCEQNLNHDAMYWYRQDPGQGLRLIYYSQIVNDFQKGDIAEGYSVSREKKESFPLTVTSAQKNPTAFYLCASLPPGTGNTEAFFGQGTRLTVV.

In its sample, this clonotype was seen many times. The V and J genes are TRBV25-1 and TRBJ1-2; D may be TRBD1 (6 bases). The length of the CDR3 is 14 residues. Trimming stripped 4 bases from V and 2 bases from J, with 11 bases between. The V gene's germline CDR1 is MGHDK and CDR2 SYGVNS. CDR3: CASSGKGGNYGYTF. CDR3 sequence (DNA): TGTGCCAGCAGTGGAAAAGGGGGAAACTATGGCTACACCTTC.

The chain uses TRBV2 and TRBJ1-1; a possible D gene is TRBD1 (6 bases). The germline V gene encodes CDR1 SNHLY and CDR2 FYNNEI. The CDR3 is made up of 13 amino acids. V gave up 11 bases and J gave up 4 bases, with 17 bases separating them. The CDR3 protein is CAGHQQGFTEAFF. CDR3 DNA sequence: TGTGCCGGACACCAACAGGGATTCACTGAAGCTTTCTTT.

This clonotype was counted ten times or more. The rearrangement joins TRBV2 to TRBJ1-2, with a weak D call TRBD1 (6 bases). V was shortened by 4 bases and J by 2 bases, with 8 bases between the two germline ends. CDR3 size: 13 residues. Germline CDR1 and CDR2: SNHLY and FYNNEI. CDR3 residues: CASSGTGNYGYTF. The DNA of the CDR3 is TGTGCCAGCAGTGGCACAGGGAACTATGGCTACACCTTC. Full variable domain (rest looked up from reference TRBV2 and TRBJ1-2): EPEVTQTPSHQVTQMGQEVILRCVPISNHLYFYWYRQILGQKVEFLVSFYNNEISEKSEIFDDQFSVERPDGSNFTLKIRSTKLEDSAMYFCASSGTGNYGYTFGSGTRLTVV.

This clonotype has just a few counts. The chain is built from TRBV4-3 and TRBJ1-3; a weak D match, TRBD1 (5 bases). Germline V gives CDR1 LGHNA, CDR2 YSLEER. The CDR3 covers 18 residues. The V gene lost 0 bases and the J gene lost 0 bases, with 15 bases spanning the gap. Written as DNA, the CDR3 is TGCGCCAGCAGCCAAGATAGAGGGACGGAATACTCTGGAAACACCATATATTTT. It is translated as CASSQDRGTEYSGNTIYF.

This clonotype was counted at least ten times. This chain uses TRBV10-3 with TRBJ2-2; D unresolved. V was clipped by 7 bases and J by 6 bases, with 12 bases between them. Germline V gives CDR1 ENHRY, CDR2 SYGVKD. This CDR3 has 13 residues. CDR3 sequence reads: CAITDTDPGELFF. The CDR3 DNA reads as TGTGCCATCACCGACACGGATCCCGGGGAGCTGTTTTTT.

The chain uses TRBV12-3 or TRBV12-4 and TRBJ1-1, with no clear D. V gave up 2 bases and J gave up 5 bases, with 9 bases separating them. The CDR3 runs to 13 residues. CDR3 coding DNA: TGTGCCAGCAGTTTATCCAGTTGGACTGAAGCTTTCTTT. Its translation is CASSLSSWTEAFF.

This clonotype was seen many times. At one end, the junction sequence differs from germline, possibly due to a read error. The chain is built from TRBV29-1 and TRBJ2-7; perhaps TRBD1 as D (5 bases). The CDR3 consists of 12 residues. Per germline, CDR1 SQVTM and CDR2 ANQGSEA. CDR3 DNA sequence: TGCAGCGTTGAAGGACAGTCCTCCGAGCAGTACTTC. This sequence encodes CSVEGQSSEQYF.